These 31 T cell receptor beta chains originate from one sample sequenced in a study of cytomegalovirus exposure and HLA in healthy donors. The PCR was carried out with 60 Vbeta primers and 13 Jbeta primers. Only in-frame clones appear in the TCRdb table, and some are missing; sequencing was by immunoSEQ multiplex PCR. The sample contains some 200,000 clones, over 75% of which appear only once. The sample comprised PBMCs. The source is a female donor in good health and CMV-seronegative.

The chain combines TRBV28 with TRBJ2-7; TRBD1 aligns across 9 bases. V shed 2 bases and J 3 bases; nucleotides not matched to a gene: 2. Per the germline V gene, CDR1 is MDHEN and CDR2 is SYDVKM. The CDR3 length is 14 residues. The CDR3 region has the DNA TGTGCCAGCAGTTTAAGGACAGGGGTCTACGAGCAGTACTTC. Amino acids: CASSLRTGVYEQYF.

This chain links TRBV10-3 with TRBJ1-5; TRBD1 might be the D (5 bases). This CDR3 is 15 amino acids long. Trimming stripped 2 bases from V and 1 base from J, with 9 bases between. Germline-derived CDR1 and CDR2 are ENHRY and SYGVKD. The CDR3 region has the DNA TGTGCCATCAGTGAGGGGGCTCTGAGCAATCAGCCCCAGCATTTT. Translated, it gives CAISEGALSNQPQHF.

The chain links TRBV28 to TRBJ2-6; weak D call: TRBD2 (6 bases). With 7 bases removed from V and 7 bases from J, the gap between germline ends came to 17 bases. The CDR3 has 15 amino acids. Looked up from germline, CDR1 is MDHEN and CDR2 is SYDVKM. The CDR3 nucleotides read TGTGCCAGCACCCCACCAGGAGGGGTCGCCAACGTCCTGACTTTC. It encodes CASTPPGGVANVLTF.

DNA for the CDR3: TGTGCCAGCAGTTACCGGACTACGACAACCGGACCCGAGCAGTTCTTC. Its protein is CASSYRTTTTGPEQFF. The chain is built from TRBV6-5 and TRBJ2-1, with a tentative D call TRBD2 (6 bases). Trimming shortened V by 2 bases and J by 10 bases, and 21 bases separated the two germline ends. The CDR3 runs 16 residues. Per the germline V gene, CDR1 is MNHEY and CDR2 is SVGAGI.

The chain's CDR3 is CASSHEWGSYYEQYF. The CDR3 DNA is TGTGCCAGCAGCCACGAGTGGGGCAGCTACTACGAGCAGTACTTC. The V and J genes are TRBV11-2 and TRBJ2-7; D is perhaps TRBD1 (5 bases). CDR1 SGHAT and CDR2 FQNNGV come from the germline V gene. The V end lost 5 bases, the J end lost 3 bases, and 17 bases lay between the germline ends. The CDR3 sequence is 15 residues long.

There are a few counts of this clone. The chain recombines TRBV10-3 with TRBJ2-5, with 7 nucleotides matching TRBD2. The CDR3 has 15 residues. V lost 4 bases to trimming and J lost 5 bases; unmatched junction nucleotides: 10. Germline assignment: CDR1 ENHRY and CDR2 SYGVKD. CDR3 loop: CAISAGTNDGETQYF. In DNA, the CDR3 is TGTGCCATCAGTGCCGGGACTAACGATGGGGAGACCCAGTACTTC.

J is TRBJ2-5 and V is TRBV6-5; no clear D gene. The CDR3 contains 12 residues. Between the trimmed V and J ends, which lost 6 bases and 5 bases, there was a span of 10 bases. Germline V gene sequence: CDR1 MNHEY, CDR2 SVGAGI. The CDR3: CASRGILETQYF. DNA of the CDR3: TGTGCCAGCAGGGGCATCTTGGAGACCCAGTACTTC.

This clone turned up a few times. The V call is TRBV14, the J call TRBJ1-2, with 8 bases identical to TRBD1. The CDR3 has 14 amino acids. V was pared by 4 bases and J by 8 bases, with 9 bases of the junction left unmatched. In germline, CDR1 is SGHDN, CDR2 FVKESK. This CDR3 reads CASSLTGGPYGYTF. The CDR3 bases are TGTGCCAGCAGCCTAACAGGGGGACCGTACGGCTACACCTTC. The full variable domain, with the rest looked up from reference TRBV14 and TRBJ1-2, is EAGVTQFPSHSVIEKGQTVTLRCDPISGHDNLYWYRRVMGKEIKFLLHFVKESKQDESGMPNNRFLAERTGGTYSTLKVQPAELEDSGVYFCASSLTGGPYGYTFGSGTRLTVV.

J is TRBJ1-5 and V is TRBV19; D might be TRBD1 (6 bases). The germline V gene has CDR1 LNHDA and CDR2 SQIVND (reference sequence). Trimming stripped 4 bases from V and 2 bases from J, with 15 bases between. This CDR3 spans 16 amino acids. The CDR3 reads CASSSITGIRNQPQHF. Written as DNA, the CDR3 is TGTGCCAGTAGTAGCATAACAGGGATTCGCAATCAGCCCCAGCATTTT.

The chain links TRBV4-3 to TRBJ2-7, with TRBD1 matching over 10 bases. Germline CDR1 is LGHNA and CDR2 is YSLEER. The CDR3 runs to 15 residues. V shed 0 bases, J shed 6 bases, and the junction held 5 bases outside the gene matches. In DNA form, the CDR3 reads TGCGCCAGCAGCCAAGATCAGGGACAGGGGCTCGAGCAGTACTTC. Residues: CASSQDQGQGLEQYF.

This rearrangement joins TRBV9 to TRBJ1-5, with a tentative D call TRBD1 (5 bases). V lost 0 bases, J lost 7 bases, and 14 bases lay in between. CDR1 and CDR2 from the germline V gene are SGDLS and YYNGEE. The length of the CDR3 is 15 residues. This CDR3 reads CASSVGGGVRQPQHF. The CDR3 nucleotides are TGTGCCAGCAGCGTAGGGGGAGGGGTCAGGCAGCCCCAGCATTTT.

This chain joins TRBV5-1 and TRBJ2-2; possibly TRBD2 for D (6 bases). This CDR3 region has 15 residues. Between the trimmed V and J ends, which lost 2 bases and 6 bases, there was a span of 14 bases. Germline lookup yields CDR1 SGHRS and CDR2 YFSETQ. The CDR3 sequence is CASSLTTRGAGELFF. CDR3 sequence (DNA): TGCGCCAGCAGCTTAACGACTAGAGGGGCCGGGGAGCTGTTTTTT.

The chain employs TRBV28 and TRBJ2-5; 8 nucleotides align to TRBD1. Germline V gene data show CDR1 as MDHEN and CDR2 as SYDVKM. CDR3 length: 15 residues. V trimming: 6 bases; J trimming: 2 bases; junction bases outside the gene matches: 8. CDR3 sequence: CASRGQGGEQETQYF. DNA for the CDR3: TGTGCCAGCAGAGGACAGGGTGGGGAGCAAGAGACCCAGTACTTC.

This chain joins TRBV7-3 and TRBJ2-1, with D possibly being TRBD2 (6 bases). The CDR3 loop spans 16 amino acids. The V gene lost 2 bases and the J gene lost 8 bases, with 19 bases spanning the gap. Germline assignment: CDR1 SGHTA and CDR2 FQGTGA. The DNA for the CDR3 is TGTGCCAGCAGCTTACTGCGGGGCTCAAGGATGCATGAGCAGTTCTTC. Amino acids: CASSLLRGSRMHEQFF.

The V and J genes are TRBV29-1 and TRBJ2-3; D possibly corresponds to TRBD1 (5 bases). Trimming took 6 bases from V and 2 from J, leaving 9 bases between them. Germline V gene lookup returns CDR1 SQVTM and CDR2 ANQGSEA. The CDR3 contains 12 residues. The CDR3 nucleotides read TGCAGCGTGGACATAGACACAGATACGCAGTATTTT. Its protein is CSVDIDTDTQYF.

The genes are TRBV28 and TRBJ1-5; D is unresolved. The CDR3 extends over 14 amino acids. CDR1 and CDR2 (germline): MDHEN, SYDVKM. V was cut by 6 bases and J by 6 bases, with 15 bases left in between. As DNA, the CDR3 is TGTGCCAGCAGGCCGAGAAGTCGGAGTCAGCCCCAGCATTTT. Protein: CASRPRSRSQPQHF.

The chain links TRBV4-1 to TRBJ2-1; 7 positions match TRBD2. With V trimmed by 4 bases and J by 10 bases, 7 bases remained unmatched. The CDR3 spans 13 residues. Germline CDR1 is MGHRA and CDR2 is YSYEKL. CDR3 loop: CASSRSGRGEQFF. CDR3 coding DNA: TGCGCCAGCAGCCGATCTGGGCGGGGGGAGCAGTTCTTC.

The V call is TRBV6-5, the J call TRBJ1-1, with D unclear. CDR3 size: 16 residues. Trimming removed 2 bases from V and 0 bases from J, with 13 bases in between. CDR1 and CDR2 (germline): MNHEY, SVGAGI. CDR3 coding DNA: TGTGCCAGCAGTTACGGAGTCGGGAAATTGAACACTGAAGCTTTCTTT. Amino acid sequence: CASSYGVGKLNTEAFF.

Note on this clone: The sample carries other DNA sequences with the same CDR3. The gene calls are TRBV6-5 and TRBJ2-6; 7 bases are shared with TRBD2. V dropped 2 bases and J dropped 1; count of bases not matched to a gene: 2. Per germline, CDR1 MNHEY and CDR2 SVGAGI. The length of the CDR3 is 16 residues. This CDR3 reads CASSYRRGSGANVLTF. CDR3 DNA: TGTGCCAGCAGTTACCGGCGGGGGTCTGGGGCCAACGTCCTGACTTTC.

CDR3 amino acids: CASSPLRDSSGNTIYF. As DNA, the CDR3 is TGTGCCAGCTCACCACTCCGGGACAGCTCTGGAAACACCATATATTTT. V is TRBV18 and J is TRBJ1-3; TRBD1 aligns across 7 bases. There are 16 residues in the CDR3. The ends lost 1 base at V and 0 bases at J; junction bases unmatched: 3. The germline V gene has CDR1 KGHSH and CDR2 LQKENI.

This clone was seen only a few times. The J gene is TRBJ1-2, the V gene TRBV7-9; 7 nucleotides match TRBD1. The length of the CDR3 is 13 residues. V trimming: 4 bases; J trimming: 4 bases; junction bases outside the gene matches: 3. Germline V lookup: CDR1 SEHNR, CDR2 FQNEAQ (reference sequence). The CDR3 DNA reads TGTGCCAGCAGCTCGACAGGGCTCTATGGCTACACCTTC. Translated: CASSSTGLYGYTF.

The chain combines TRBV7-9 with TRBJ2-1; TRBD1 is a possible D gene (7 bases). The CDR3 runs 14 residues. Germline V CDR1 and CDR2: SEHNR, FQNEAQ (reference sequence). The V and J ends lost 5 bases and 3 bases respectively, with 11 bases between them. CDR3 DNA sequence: TGTGCCAGCAGCCCGCAGGGGGGCTACAATGAGCAGTTCTTC. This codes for CASSPQGGYNEQFF. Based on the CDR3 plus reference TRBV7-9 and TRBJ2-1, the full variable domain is DTGVSQNPRHKITKRGQNVTFRCDPISEHNRLYWYRQTLGQGPEFLTYFQNEAQLEKSRLLSDRFSAERPKGSFSTLEIQRTEQGDSAMYLCASSPQGGYNEQFFGPGTRLTVL.

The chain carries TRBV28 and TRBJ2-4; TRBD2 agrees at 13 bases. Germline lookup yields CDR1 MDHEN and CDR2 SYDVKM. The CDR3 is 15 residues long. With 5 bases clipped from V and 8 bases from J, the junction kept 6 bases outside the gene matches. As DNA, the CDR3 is TGTGCCAGCAGTACCTCCACTAGCGGGGGGGACATTCAGTACTTC. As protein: CASSTSTSGGDIQYF.

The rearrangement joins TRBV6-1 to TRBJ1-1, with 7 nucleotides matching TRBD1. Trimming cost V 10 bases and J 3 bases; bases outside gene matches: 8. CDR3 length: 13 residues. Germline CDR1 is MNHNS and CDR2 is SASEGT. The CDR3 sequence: CAIKKDRDTEAFF. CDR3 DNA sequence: TGTGCCATCAAAAAAGACAGGGACACTGAAGCTTTCTTT.

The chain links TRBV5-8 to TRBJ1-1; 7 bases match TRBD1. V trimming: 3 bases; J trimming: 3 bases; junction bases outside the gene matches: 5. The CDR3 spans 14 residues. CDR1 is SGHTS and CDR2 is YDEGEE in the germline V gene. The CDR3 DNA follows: TGTGCCAGCAGCTCATACAGGGGCGACACTGAAGCTTTCTTT. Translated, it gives CASSSYRGDTEAFF.

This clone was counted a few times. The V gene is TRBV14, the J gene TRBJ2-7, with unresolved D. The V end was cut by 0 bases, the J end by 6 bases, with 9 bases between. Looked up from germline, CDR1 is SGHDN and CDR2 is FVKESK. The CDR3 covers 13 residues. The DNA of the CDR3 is TGTGCCAGCAGCCAAGATCTGGCGGCCGAGCAGTACTTC. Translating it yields CASSQDLAAEQYF.

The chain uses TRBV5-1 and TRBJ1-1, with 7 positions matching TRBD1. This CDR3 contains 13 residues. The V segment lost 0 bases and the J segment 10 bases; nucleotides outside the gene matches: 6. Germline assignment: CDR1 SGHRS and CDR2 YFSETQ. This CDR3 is CASSLEVEGAAFF. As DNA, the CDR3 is TGCGCCAGCAGCTTGGAAGTCGAGGGGGCAGCTTTCTTT.

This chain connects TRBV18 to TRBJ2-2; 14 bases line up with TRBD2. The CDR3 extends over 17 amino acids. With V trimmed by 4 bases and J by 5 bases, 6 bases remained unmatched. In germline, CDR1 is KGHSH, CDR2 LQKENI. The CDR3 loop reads CASSRLAGGPLTGELFF. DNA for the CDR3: TGTGCCAGCTCACGACTAGCGGGAGGGCCTTTGACCGGGGAGCTGTTTTTT.

The chain's CDR3 is CASSMREREQYF. In DNA, the CDR3 is TGTGCCAGTAGTATGAGGGAACGCGAGCAGTACTTC. The chain couples TRBV19 to TRBJ2-7; D perhaps matches TRBD2 (5 bases). Deletions cut 3 bases from V and 6 bases from J, with 9 bases between. Germline lookup yields CDR1 LNHDA and CDR2 SQIVND (reference sequence). There are 12 residues in the CDR3.

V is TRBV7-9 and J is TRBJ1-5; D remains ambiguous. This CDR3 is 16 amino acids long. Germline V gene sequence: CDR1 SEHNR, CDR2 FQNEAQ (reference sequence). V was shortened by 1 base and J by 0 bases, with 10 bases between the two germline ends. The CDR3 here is CASSLGQTISNQPQHF. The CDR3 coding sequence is TGTGCCAGCAGCTTAGGGCAAACTATTAGCAATCAGCCCCAGCATTTT.

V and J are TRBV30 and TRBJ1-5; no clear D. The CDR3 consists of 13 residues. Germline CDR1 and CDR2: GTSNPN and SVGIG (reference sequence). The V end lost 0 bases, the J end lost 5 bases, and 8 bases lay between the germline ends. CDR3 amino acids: CAWSVQDYQPQHF. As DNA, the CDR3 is TGTGCCTGGAGTGTCCAGGACTATCAGCCCCAGCATTTT.